The entry that follows covers one T cell receptor beta chain sequence. The data stem from a study of blood T cell repertoires in COVID-19. Study-level information: PBMCs, B-cell-depleted T cells, or T cells were the source of the cDNA or gDNA that made up the material.

In the source study's methods: Amplification of reference gene primers provided the estimated nucleated cell counts. The method was immunoSEQ multiplex PCR; TCRdb's version includes in-frame clones alone and lacks a portion of them. The DNA was the basis for D and trimming; V, J and clone size are from that table. The sample has roughly 150,000 clones, around 82% seen once. V was clipped by 4 bases and J by 3 bases; unmatched bases: 7. Germline values: CDR1 SEHNR, CDR2 FQNEAQ (reference sequence). The length of the CDR3 is 16 residues. The source material was peripheral blood. This chain joins TRBV7-9 and TRBJ2-2; 8 bases line up with TRBD1. The TCR was taken from a man between 65 and 79 years old with active or convalescent COVID-19. CDR3 nucleotides: TGTGCCAGCAGCTCCGCGCTACAGGGGGACACCGGGGAGCTGTTTTTT. This translates into CASSSALQGDTGELFF.